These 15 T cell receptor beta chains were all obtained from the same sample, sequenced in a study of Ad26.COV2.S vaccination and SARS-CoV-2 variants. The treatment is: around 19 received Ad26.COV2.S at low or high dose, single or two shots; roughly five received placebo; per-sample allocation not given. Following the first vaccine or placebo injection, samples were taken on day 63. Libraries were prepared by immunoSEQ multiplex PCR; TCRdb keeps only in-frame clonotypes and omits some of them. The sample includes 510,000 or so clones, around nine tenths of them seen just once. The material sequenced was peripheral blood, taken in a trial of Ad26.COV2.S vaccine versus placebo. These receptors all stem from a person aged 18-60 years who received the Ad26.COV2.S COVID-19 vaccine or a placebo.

CDR3: CASSLRDSYSPLHF. CDR3 nucleotide sequence: TGTGCCAGCAGCTTAAGGGACTCCTATTCACCCCTCCACTTT. The rearrangement links TRBV7-2 to TRBJ1-6, with a possible D match to TRBD1 (5 bases). CDR1 and CDR2 (germline): SGHTA, FQGNSA. V lost 2 bases and J 8 bases, leaving 10 bases between the germline ends. The CDR3 totals 14 residues.

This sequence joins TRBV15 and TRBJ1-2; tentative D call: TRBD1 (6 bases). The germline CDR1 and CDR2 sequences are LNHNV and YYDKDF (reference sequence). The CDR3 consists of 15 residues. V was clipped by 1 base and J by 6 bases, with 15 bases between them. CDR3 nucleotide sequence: TGTGCCACCAGCAGAGCCCCCGGGGGGGGCCATGGCTACACCTTC. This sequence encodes CATSRAPGGGHGYTF.

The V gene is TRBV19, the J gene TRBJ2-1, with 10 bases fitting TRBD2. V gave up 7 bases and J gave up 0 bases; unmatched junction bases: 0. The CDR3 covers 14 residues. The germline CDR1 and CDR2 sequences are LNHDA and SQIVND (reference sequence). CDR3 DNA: TGTGCCAGTACTAGCGGGAGCTCCTACAATGAGCAGTTCTTC. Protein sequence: CASTSGSSYNEQFF.

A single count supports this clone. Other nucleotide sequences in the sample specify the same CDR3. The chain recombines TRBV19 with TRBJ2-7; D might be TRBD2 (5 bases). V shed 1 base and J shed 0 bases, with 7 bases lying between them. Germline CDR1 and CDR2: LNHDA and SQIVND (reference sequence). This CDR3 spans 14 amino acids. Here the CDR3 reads CASSIAGSSYEQYF. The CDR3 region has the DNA TGTGCCAGTAGTATAGCGGGGAGCTCCTACGAGCAGTACTTC.

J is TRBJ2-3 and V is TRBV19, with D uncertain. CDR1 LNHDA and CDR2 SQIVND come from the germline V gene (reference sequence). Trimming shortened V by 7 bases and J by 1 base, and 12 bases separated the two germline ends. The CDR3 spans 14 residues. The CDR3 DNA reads TGTGCCAGTACCCCTGGCATAGGCACAGATACGCAGTATTTT. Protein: CASTPGIGTDTQYF.

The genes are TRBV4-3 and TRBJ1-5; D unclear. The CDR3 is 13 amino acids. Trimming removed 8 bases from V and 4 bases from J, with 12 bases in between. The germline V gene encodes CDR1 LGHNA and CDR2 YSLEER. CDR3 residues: CASGGALNQPQHF. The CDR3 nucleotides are TGCGCCAGCGGAGGAGCCTTAAATCAGCCCCAGCATTTT.

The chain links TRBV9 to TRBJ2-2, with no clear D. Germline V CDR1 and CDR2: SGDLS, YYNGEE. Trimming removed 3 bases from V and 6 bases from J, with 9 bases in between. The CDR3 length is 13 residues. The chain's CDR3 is CASSGPEAGELFF. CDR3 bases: TGTGCCAGCAGCGGACCTGAGGCCGGGGAGCTGTTTTTT.

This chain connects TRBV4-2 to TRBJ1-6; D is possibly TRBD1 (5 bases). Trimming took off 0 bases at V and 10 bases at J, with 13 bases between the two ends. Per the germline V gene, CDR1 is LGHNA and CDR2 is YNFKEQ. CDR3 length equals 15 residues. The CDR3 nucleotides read TGTGCCAGCAGCCAAGATTGGTCGGGGGACTCACCCCTCCACTTT. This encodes CASSQDWSGDSPLHF.

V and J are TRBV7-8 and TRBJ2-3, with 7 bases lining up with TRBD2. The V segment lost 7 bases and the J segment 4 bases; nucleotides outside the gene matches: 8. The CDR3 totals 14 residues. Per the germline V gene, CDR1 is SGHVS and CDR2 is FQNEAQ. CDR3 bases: TGTGCCAGCACCCGGGGAGGGGAGGCAGATACGCAGTATTTT. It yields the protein CASTRGGEADTQYF.

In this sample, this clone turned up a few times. Here the CDR3 DNA reads TGTGCCAGCAGCCAATCCTGGAGCTCCTACGAGCAGTACTTC. It specifies CASSQSWSSYEQYF. The rearrangement uses TRBV3-1 (or the pseudogene TRBV3-2) and TRBJ2-7; D gene ambiguous. Germline CDR1 LGHDT, CDR2 YNNKEL (reference sequence). The CDR3 has 14 amino acids. V dropped 2 bases and J dropped 0 bases, with 8 bases sitting between them.

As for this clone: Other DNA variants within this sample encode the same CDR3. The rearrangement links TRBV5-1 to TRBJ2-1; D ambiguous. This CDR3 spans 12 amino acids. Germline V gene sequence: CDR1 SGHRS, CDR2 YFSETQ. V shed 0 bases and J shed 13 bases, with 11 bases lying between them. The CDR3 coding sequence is TGCGCCAGCAGCTTGGGTACCACCGAACAGTTCTTC. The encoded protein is CASSLGTTEQFF.

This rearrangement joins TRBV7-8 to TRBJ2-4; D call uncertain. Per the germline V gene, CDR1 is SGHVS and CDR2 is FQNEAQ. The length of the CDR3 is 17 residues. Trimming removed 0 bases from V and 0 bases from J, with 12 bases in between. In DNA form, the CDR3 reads TGTGCCAGCAGCTTAGCCGCCACCCGTCTAGCCAAAAACATTCAGTACTTC. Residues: CASSLAATRLAKNIQYF.

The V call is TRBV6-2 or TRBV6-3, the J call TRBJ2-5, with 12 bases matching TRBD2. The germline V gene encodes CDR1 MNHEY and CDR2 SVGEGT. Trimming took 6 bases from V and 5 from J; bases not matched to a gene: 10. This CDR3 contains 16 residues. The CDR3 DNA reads TGTGCCAGCAGCCCTAGACTAGCGGGAGCGTTGGAGACCCAGTACTTC. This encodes CASSPRLAGALETQYF.

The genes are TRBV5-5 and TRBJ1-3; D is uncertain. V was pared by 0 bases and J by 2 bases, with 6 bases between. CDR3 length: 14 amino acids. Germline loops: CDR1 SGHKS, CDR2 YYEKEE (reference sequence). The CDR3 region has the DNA TGTGCCAGCAGCTTGGTTCAGGCTGGAAACACCATATATTTT. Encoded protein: CASSLVQAGNTIYF.

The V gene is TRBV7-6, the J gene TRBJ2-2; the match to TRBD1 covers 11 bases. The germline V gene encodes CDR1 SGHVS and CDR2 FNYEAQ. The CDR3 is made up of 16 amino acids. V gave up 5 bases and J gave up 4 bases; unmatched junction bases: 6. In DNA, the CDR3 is TGTGCCAGCAGCATGCTGGGGACAGGGGGCACCGGGGAGCTGTTTTTT. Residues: CASSMLGTGGTGELFF.